The table lists the clone carrying this T cell receptor (beta chain) with a few counts. Its specificity is unknown. This specimen comes from a study of post-analysis software for immune sequencing data. Whole-study context: Relapsing-remitting, secondary progressive and progressive-relapsing forms made up the multiple sclerosis disease courses.

Notes on the study in general: Relative to controls, patients with multiple sclerosis showed significantly lower normalized Chao1 diversity. Included in a set of about 5 TRBV segments more frequent in patients than controls were TRBV5-6, TRBV5-1 and TRBV20-1.

V was cut by 7 bases and J by 4 bases, with 7 bases left in between. The CDR3 is 11 amino acids. The TCR beta cDNA libraries carried unique molecular identifiers. About 460,000 cDNA molecules were obtained from about 0.98 to 11 million T cells. A single record per CDR3 protein comes from TCRdb applying MiXCR to the PCR reads. The data hold more than 450,000 distinct CDR3 sequences, with 44% observed a single time. The V gene is TRBV12-3 or TRBV12-4, the J gene TRBJ2-5; D is undetermined. The sequencing sample was made of blood. The receptor was isolated from a girl between 10 and 17 years old with multiple sclerosis. The CDR3 DNA reads TGTGCCAGCACCTTCGGAGAGACCCAGTACTTC. Protein: CASTFGETQYF.